The subject of this entry is one T cell receptor beta chain. This likely traces to a read error, being one base from a far larger clone. The J segment lost 7 bases and the V segment lost 5 bases, leaving 13 bases of the junction unmatched. Germline CDR1 is SNHLY and CDR2 is FYNNEI. This CDR3 has 16 amino acids. This sample was included in a study of regulatory T cells in long-lasting Graves disease. Turning to the study itself: Graves' patients, diagnosed recently, had received antithyroid drugs under 3 months.

Construction of TCR beta libraries relied on iRepertoire HTBI primers and on Arm-PCR targeting CDR3 regions. TCRdb re-called the multiplex PCR reads with MiXCR, one entry per CDR3 protein. The table has roughly 500,000 distinct CDR3 sequences, 13% seen once. The time point denotes: newly diagnosed GD, antithyroid drugs for less than 3 months. RNA extracted from PBMCs served as the sequencing template. This same sample was also taken into another study, of T cells in Graves' hyperthyroidism and ophthalmopathy. Per that paper: When the TCR CDR3 underwent first-round RT-PCR, the HTBI primer set was used.

The chain couples TRBV2 to TRBJ2-7, with 11 bases lining up with TRBD2. The material sequenced was peripheral blood mononuclear cells (PBMCs), taken at new diagnosis, from a patient treated with antithyroid drugs. This TCR was sampled from a man under 40 with Graves disease. The CDR3 DNA reads as TGTGCCAGCAGTACTACTAGCGGGAGTGGCTACAATGAGCAGTACTTC. Translation gives CASSTTSGSGYNEQYF.